This entry lists 6 T cell receptor beta chains sequenced from one sample in a study of blood T cell repertoires in COVID-19. Generated by immunoSEQ multiplex PCR, the TCRdb table keeps only in-frame clones and is missing some. The profile shows roughly 190,000 clones, 85% to 90% of them singletons. The sequenced material came from peripheral blood. The source of these receptors is a man younger than 35 with active or convalescent COVID-19.

This chain's CDR3 is CAWRSGGFGTDTQYF. The CDR3 region has the DNA TGTGCCTGGAGGTCAGGGGGTTTTGGCACAGATACGCAGTATTTT. V gene TRBV30 combines with J gene TRBJ2-3; TRBD1 aligns across 7 bases. The J segment lost 1 base and the V segment lost 3 bases, leaving 7 bases of the junction unmatched. Germline V gene lookup returns CDR1 GTSNPN and CDR2 SVGIG (reference sequence). The CDR3 sequence is 15 residues long.

This clone appeared once. DNA for the CDR3: TGTGCCAGCAGCCGTCGACTCAGCACAGATACGCAGTATTTT. Its translation is CASSRRLSTDTQYF. The rearrangement joins TRBV5-4 to TRBJ2-3; D gene uncertain. Trimming stripped 4 bases from V and 0 bases from J, with 9 bases between. The CDR3 sequence is 14 residues long. The germline CDR1 and CDR2 sequences are SGHNT and YYREEE (reference sequence).

The chain couples TRBV28 to TRBJ1-2; no firm D call. From germline, CDR1 is MDHEN and CDR2 SYDVKM. With 7 bases removed from V and 2 bases from J, the gap between germline ends came to 17 bases. CDR3 length: 15 residues. The CDR3 nucleotides are TGTGCCAGCATTTCAATCGGGATAAGCAACTATGGCTACACCTTC. This sequence encodes CASISIGISNYGYTF.

The chain employs TRBV11-3 and TRBJ2-3; TRBD2 is a possible D gene (5 bases). Germline loops: CDR1 SGHNT, CDR2 YENEEA. The CDR3 loop spans 16 amino acids. Trimming pared 3 bases from V and 4 bases from J, leaving 17 bases between. The CDR3 is CASSLRVQHTPDTQYF. The CDR3 DNA reads TGTGCCAGCAGCTTGCGGGTTCAACATACCCCAGATACGCAGTATTTT.

V gene TRBV5-3 combines with J gene TRBJ2-6, with no clear D. TRBV5-3 is sorted into the ORF group, with uncertain function. There are 15 residues in the CDR3. Trimming removed 10 bases from V and 0 bases from J, with 14 bases in between. The CDR3 sequence is CAPRFPHSGANVLTF. The CDR3 coding sequence is TGTGCCCCTCGGTTTCCCCACTCTGGGGCCAACGTCCTGACTTTC.

The chain has TRBV9 and TRBJ2-3, with 7 bases that match TRBD1. With 0 bases clipped from V and 3 bases from J, the junction kept 7 bases outside the gene matches. The length of the CDR3 is 16 residues. Germline lookup yields CDR1 SGDLS and CDR2 YYNGEE. The CDR3 DNA follows: TGTGCCAGCAGCGTAGGACAGGGAACCTTTACAGATACGCAGTATTTT. It codes for CASSVGQGTFTDTQYF.